The clone carrying this T cell receptor beta chain was counted a few times. Its antigen is currently unknown. MiXCR was run by TCRdb on the RT-PCR reads, yielding one entry per CDR3 protein. The sample has hundreds of thousands of distinct CDR3 sequences, about 8% seen once. The sample is drawn from a study of response to subunit inactivated influenza vaccine. With 3 bases removed from V and 9 bases from J, the gap between germline ends came to 15 bases. The CDR3 has 14 amino acids. General study findings and limits: Few new T cells, the authors suggested, are recruited by each seasonal influenza vaccination.

The specimen was PBMCs from blood, collected less than 25 months after vaccination. This chain connects TRBV12-3 or TRBV12-4 to TRBJ2-1; the D gene is possibly TRBD2 (6 bases). This TCR came from a man between 50 and 75 years old who received an inactivated influenza vaccine. CDR3 loop: CASSFQGGVGEQFF. CDR3 in DNA: TGTGCCAGCAGTTTCCAGGGCGGGGTGGGTGAGCAGTTCTTC.